A selection of T cell receptor beta chains follows, all from one sample in a study of blood T cells in healthy people across ages. TCRdb passed the 5' RACE reads through MiXCR, listing each CDR3 protein once. Here the sample spans 1.8 million or so distinct CDR3 sequences, around 40% being singletons. The sample consisted of blood. The receptors come from a human donor in good health. Both conserved end residues are part of each CDR3. Fields, in order: D gene, V gene, J gene, clone size, CDR3 DNA, CDR3 protein. A D gene is named only where the DNA matches it firmly. Clone size is given for some rows only: seen once, a few or many times, or a class if the clone is expanded.

D: TRBD2
V: TRBV6-2/TRBV6-3
J: TRBJ2-1
size: few
DNA: TGTGCCAGCAGTCCGCCGGGACTACTATTGGATGAGCAGTTCTTC
CDR3: CASSPPGLLLDEQFF

D: .
V: TRBV4-1
J: TRBJ1-2
size: .
DNA: TGCGCCAGCAGCCAAGACGGGCATGAAGGCTATGGCTACACCTTC
CDR3: CASSQDGHEGYGYTF

D: .
V: TRBV6-2/TRBV6-3
J: TRBJ1-1
size: .
DNA: TGTGCCAGCAGTTACGGGAGTTCGGACACTGAAGCTTTCTTT
CDR3: CASSYGSSDTEAFF

D: .
V: TRBV20-1
J: TRBJ2-7
size: few
DNA: TGCAGTGCTAGTCTACAATTCCACGAGCAGTACTTC
CDR3: CSASLQFHEQYF

D: .
V: TRBV15
J: TRBJ1-1
size: few
DNA: TGTGCCACCAGCCGGGAGGGCGTGAGCACTGAAGCTTTCTTT
CDR3: CATSREGVSTEAFF

D: TRBD2
V: TRBV20-1
J: TRBJ2-7
size: .
DNA: TGCAGTGCTAGAGATGTGGGACTAGCGGCGGATTTTGGGTCCCTCTCCTACGAGCAGTACTTC
CDR3: CSARDVGLAADFGSLSYEQYF

D: TRBD2
V: TRBV20-1
J: TRBJ2-3
size: few
DNA: TGCAGTGCTAGAGATCTACTAGCGGGGCAGCTGTATAGCACAGATACGCAGTATTTT
CDR3: CSARDLLAGQLYSTDTQYF

D: TRBD2
V: TRBV7-3
J: TRBJ2-1
size: many
DNA: TGTGCCAGCAGCCCAACGGGGGGACCAACCTCCTACAATGAGCAGTTCTTC
CDR3: CASSPTGGPTSYNEQFF

D: TRBD1
V: TRBV5-1
J: TRBJ2-7
size: few
DNA: TGCGCCAGCAGCTTGGCCCGGGACAGTACTTTCCCCCACGAGCAGTACTTC
CDR3: CASSLARDSTFPHEQYF

D: TRBD1
V: TRBV3-1
J: TRBJ2-7
size: .
DNA: TGTGCCAGCAGCCAAATAGGGGACAGGGACGAGCAGTACTTC
CDR3: CASSQIGDRDEQYF

D: .
V: TRBV6-2/TRBV6-3
J: TRBJ2-3
size: once
DNA: TGTGCCAGCAGTTACTCTTCGGGGACTCTTACAGATACGCAGTATTTT
CDR3: CASSYSSGTLTDTQYF

D: TRBD2
V: TRBV7-9
J: TRBJ2-1
size: .
DNA: TGTGCCAGCAGCCCCCGGGTAGCGGGTACTGAGCAGTTCTTC
CDR3: CASSPRVAGTEQFF

D: .
V: TRBV27
J: TRBJ2-3
size: few
DNA: TGTGCCAGCGGCTTCTTAAGGGAGAGCACAGATACGCAGTATTTT
CDR3: CASGFLRESTDTQYF

D: .
V: TRBV7-2
J: TRBJ1-5
size: few
DNA: TGTGCCAGCAACTTATTGGTCTCGAATCAGCCCCAGCATTTT
CDR3: CASNLLVSNQPQHF

D: .
V: TRBV6-6
J: TRBJ1-6
size: .
DNA: TGTGCCAGCAGTATGGAGAGCTCCTATAATTCACCCCTCCACTTT
CDR3: CASSMESSYNSPLHF

D: .
V: TRBV20-1
J: TRBJ2-1
size: .
DNA: TGCAGTGCTAGTGCCGGGACAAACAATGAGCAGTTCTTC
CDR3: CSASAGTNNEQFF

D: .
V: TRBV29-1
J: TRBJ1-5
size: .
DNA: TGCAGCGTTGTGTCAGAAAATCAGCCCCAGCATTTT
CDR3: CSVVSENQPQHF

D: .
V: TRBV7-8
J: TRBJ1-2
size: .
DNA: TGTGCCAGCAGCTTAGAATACATCAGTCCTAACGGGGACCATGGCTACACCTTC
CDR3: CASSLEYISPNGDHGYTF

D: .
V: TRBV18
J: TRBJ2-5
size: once
DNA: TGTGCCAGCTCACAGGGGGTGAACCAAGAGACCCAGTACTTC
CDR3: CASSQGVNQETQYF

D: .
V: TRBV6-6
J: TRBJ1-6
size: .
DNA: TGTGCCAGCAGTCTCCGGGGAAGGGATAATTCACCCCTCCACTTT
CDR3: CASSLRGRDNSPLHF

D: .
V: TRBV12-3/TRBV12-4
J: TRBJ2-1
size: few
DNA: TGTGCCAGCAGTCCCTATTACTCCTACAATGAGCAGTTCTTC
CDR3: CASSPYYSYNEQFF

D: TRBD2
V: TRBV7-3
J: TRBJ2-3
size: .
DNA: TGTGCCGGCAGCTTTAGCGGGGGGGCCTACAATGAGCAGTATTTT
CDR3: CAGSFSGGAYNEQYF

D: TRBD2
V: TRBV4-3
J: TRBJ2-3
size: .
DNA: TGCGCCAGCTCTGTCAGTCAGCGGGGGGTGACAGATACGCAGTATTTT
CDR3: CASSVSQRGVTDTQYF

D: .
V: TRBV7-9
J: TRBJ1-4
size: few
DNA: TGTGCCAGCAGCTTAGATCGGGGGGATAATGAAAAACTGTTTTTT
CDR3: CASSLDRGDNEKLFF

D: TRBD1
V: TRBV25-1
J: TRBJ2-5
size: few
DNA: TGTGCCAGCAGTAAGACAGGGCGAGAGCAGTACTTC
CDR3: CASSKTGREQYF

D: .
V: TRBV29-1
J: TRBJ2-7
size: few
DNA: TGCAGCGTTGGTTACGGCCGTTCCTACGAGCAGTACTTC
CDR3: CSVGYGRSYEQYF

D: TRBD1
V: TRBV27
J: TRBJ1-1
size: .
DNA: TGTGCCAGCAGTTTACAGGGGGCGTGGGACACTGAAGCTTTCTTT
CDR3: CASSLQGAWDTEAFF

D: .
V: TRBV4-3
J: TRBJ2-5
size: .
DNA: TGCGCCAGCAGCCAAGTCGTATTCGCGGGGTGGGAGACCCAGTACTTC
CDR3: CASSQVVFAGWETQYF

D: .
V: TRBV29-1
J: TRBJ2-5
size: few
DNA: TGCAGCGTTGTGAGGGGCATTGGGGAGACCCAGTACTTC
CDR3: CSVVRGIGETQYF

D: .
V: TRBV12-3/TRBV12-4
J: TRBJ2-5
size: .
DNA: TGTGCCAGCAGTGTTGACAGTCGATGGGAGACCCAGTACTTC
CDR3: CASSVDSRWETQYF

D: .
V: TRBV19
J: TRBJ2-6
size: .
DNA: TGTGCCAGTACGAGGACGAGTGGGGCCAACGTCCTGACTTTC
CDR3: CASTRTSGANVLTF

D: .
V: TRBV6-5
J: TRBJ1-5
size: few
DNA: TGTGCCATGGTTGTGGTAGGGAATCAGCCCCAGCATTTT
CDR3: CAMVVVGNQPQHF

D: .
V: TRBV3-1
J: TRBJ2-5
size: .
DNA: TGTGCCAGCAGCCCGTTCACGGGGGAAGAGACCCAGTACTTC
CDR3: CASSPFTGEETQYF

D: TRBD1
V: TRBV12-3/TRBV12-4
J: TRBJ1-1
size: .
DNA: TGTGCCAGCAGCCCAGGTCGGGACAGATCGAACACTGAAGCTTTCTTT
CDR3: CASSPGRDRSNTEAFF

D: .
V: TRBV2
J: TRBJ2-7
size: .
DNA: TGTGCCAGCAGTGAATTCGTGGTGCCCCCATTTCGGGAGCAGTACTTC
CDR3: CASSEFVVPPFREQYF

D: TRBD1
V: TRBV7-2
J: TRBJ1-2
size: .
DNA: TGTGCCAGCAGCTTGCGTGTTGGTGTTTGTGGGGGACAGAAAGATGGCTACACCTTC
CDR3: CASSLRVGVCGGQKDGYTF

D: .
V: TRBV2
J: TRBJ2-7
size: .
DNA: TGTGTCAGCAGTTCCGAAGGGGGGTCCGAGCAGTACTTC
CDR3: CVSSSEGGSEQYF

D: .
V: TRBV29-1
J: TRBJ2-6
size: few
DNA: TGCAGCGCTCCGGCTGGGGCCAACGTCCTGACTTTC
CDR3: CSAPAGANVLTF

D: TRBD2
V: TRBV7-2
J: TRBJ2-1
size: once
DNA: TGTGCCAGCAGCCCCTCCGGGACTAGCGGGGGGACCTACAATGAGCAGTTCTTC
CDR3: CASSPSGTSGGTYNEQFF